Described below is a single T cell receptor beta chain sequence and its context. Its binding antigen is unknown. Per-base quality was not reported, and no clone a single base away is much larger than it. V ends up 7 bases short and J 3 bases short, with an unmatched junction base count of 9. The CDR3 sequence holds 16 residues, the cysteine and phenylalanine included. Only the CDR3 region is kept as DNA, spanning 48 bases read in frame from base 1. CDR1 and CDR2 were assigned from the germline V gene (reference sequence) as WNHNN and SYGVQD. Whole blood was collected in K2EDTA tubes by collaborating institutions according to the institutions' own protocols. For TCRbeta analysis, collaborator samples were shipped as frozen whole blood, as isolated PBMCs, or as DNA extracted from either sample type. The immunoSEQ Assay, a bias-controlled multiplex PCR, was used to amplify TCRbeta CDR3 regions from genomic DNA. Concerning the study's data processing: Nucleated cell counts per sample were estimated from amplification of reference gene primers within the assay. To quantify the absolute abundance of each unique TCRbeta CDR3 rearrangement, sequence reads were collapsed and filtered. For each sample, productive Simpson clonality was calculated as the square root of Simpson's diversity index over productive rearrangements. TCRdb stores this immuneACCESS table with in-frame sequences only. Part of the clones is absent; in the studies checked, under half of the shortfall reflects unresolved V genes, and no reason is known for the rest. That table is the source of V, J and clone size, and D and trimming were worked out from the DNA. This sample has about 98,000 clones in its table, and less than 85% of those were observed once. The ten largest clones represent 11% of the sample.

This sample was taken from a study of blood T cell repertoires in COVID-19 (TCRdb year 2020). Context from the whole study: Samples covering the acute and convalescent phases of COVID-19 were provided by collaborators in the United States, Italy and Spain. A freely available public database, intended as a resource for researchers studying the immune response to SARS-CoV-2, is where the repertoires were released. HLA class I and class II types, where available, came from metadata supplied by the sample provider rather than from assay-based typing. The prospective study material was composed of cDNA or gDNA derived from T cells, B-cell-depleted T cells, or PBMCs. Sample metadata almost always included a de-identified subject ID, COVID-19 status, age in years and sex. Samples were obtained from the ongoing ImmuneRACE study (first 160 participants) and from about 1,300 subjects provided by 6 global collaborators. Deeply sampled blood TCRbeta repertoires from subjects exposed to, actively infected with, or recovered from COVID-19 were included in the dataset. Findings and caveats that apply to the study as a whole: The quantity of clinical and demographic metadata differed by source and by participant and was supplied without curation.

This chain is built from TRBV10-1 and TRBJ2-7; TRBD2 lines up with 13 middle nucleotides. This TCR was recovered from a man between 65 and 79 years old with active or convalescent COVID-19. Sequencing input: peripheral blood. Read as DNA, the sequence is TGCGCCAGCACCGTCCGGACTAGCGGGGGTTTCTACGAGCAGTACTTC. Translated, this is CASTVRTSGGFYEQYF.